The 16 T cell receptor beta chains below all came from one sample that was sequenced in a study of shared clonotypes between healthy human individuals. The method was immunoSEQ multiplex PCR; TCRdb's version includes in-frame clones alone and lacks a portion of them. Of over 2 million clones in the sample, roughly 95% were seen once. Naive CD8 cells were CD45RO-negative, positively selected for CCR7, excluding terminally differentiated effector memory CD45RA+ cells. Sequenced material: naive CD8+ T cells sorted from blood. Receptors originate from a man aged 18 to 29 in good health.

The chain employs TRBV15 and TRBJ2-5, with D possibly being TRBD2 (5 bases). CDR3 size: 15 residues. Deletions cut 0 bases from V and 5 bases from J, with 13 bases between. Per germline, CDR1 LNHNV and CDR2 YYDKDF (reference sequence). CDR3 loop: CATSRDRTDDETQYF. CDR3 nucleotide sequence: TGTGCCACCAGCAGAGATAGGACTGACGATGAGACCCAGTACTTC.

The CDR3 region is CASGPPGKNIQYF. CDR3 DNA: TGTGCCAGCGGCCCTCCGGGCAAAAACATTCAGTACTTC. The genes are TRBV27 and TRBJ2-4; D gene unclear. Germline-derived CDR1 and CDR2 are MNHEY and SMNVEV (reference sequence). The CDR3 is 13 residues long. V was clipped by 8 bases and J by 3 bases, with 11 bases between them.

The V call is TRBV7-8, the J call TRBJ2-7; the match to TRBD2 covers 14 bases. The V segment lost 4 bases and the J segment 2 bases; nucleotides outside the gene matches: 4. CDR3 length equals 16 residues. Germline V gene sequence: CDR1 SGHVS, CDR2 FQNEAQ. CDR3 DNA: TGTGCCAGCAGCTCTCGACTAGCGGGAGGGCCCTACGAGCAGTACTTC. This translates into CASSSRLAGGPYEQYF.

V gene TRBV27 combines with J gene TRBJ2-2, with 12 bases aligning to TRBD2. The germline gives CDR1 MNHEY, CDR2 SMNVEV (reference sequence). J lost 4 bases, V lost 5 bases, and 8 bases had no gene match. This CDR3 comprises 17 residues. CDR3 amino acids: CASSPLSTSGSTGELFF. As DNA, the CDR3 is TGTGCCAGCAGTCCCCTATCGACTAGCGGGAGCACCGGGGAGCTGTTTTTT.

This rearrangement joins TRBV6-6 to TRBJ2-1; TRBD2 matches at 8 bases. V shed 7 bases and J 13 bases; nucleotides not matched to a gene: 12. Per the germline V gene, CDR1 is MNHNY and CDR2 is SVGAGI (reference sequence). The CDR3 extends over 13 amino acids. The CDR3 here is CASTGVAGRPQFF. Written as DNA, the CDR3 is TGTGCCAGCACCGGAGTAGCGGGACGACCCCAGTTCTTC.

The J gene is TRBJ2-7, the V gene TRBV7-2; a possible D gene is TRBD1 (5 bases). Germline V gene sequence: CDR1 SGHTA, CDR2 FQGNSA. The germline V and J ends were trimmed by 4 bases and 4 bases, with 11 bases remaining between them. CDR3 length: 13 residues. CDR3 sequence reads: CASSWATAYEQYF. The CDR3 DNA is TGTGCCAGCAGCTGGGCGACAGCTTACGAGCAGTACTTC.

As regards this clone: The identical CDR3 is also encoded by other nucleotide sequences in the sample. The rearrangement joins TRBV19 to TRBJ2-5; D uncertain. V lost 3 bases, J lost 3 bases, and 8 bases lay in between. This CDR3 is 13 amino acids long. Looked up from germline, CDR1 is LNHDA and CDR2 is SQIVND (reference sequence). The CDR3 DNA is TGTGCCAGTAGTATCGATTCCGAAGAGACCCAGTACTTC. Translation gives CASSIDSEETQYF. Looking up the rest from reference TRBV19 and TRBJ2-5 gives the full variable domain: DGGITQSPKYLFRKEGQNVTLSCEQNLNHDAMYWYRQDPGQGLRLIYYSQIVNDFQKGDIAEGYSVSREKKESFPLTVTSAQKNPTAFYLCASSIDSEETQYFGPGTRLLVL.

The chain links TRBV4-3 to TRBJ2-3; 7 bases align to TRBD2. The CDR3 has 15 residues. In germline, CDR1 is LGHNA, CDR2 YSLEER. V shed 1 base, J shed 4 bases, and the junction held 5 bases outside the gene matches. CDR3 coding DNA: TGCGCCAGCAGCCAAGGGACTAGTCCCGCAGATACGCAGTATTTT. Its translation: CASSQGTSPADTQYF.

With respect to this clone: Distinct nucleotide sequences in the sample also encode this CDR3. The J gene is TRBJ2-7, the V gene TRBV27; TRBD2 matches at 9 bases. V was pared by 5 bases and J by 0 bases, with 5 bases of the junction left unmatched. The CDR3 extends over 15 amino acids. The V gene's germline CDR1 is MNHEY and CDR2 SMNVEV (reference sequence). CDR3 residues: CASSTTSGSSYEQYF. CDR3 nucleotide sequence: TGTGCCAGCAGTACGACTAGCGGAAGCTCCTACGAGCAGTACTTC.

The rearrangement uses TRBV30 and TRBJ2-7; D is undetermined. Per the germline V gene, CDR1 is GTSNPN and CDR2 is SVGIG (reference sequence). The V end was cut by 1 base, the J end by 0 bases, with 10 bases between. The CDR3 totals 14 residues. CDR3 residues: CAWSDLVSSYEQYF. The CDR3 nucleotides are TGTGCCTGGAGTGATTTGGTTAGCTCCTACGAGCAGTACTTC.

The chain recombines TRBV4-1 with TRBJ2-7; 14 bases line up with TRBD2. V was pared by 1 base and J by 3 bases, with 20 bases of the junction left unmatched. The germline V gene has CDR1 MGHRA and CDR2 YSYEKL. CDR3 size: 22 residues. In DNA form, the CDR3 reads TGCGCCAGCAGCCAAGGCACCGACCCCGGGACTAGCGGGGGCCTTATTTTCTACGAGCAGTACTTC. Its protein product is CASSQGTDPGTSGGLIFYEQYF.

The CDR3, as DNA: TGCGCCAGCAGCCAAGAAACTAGCTTCTCCACCGGGGAGCTGTTTTTT. This codes for CASSQETSFSTGELFF. V usage is TRBV4-3 and J usage is TRBJ2-2, with D possibly being TRBD2 (6 bases). The CDR3 totals 16 residues. V was clipped by 0 bases and J by 4 bases, with 12 bases between them. Germline V gene data show CDR1 as LGHNA and CDR2 as YSLEER.

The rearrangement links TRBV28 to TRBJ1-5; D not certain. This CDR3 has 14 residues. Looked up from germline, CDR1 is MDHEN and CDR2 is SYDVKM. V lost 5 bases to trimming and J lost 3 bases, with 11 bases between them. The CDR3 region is CASSPSRPNQPQHF. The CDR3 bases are TGTGCCAGCAGTCCATCTCGCCCCAATCAGCCCCAGCATTTT.

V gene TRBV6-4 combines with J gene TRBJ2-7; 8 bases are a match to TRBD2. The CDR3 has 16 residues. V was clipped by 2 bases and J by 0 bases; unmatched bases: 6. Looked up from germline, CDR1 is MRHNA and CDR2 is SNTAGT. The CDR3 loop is CASSDLAGFSSYEQYF. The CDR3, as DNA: TGTGCCAGCAGTGACCTAGCGGGCTTTAGCTCCTACGAGCAGTACTTC.

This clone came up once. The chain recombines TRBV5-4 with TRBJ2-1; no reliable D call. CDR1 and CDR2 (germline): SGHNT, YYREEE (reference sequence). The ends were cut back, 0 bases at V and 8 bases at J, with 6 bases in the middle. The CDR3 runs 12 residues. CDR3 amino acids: CASSLVSDEQFF. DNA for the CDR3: TGTGCCAGCAGCTTGGTTAGTGATGAGCAGTTCTTC.

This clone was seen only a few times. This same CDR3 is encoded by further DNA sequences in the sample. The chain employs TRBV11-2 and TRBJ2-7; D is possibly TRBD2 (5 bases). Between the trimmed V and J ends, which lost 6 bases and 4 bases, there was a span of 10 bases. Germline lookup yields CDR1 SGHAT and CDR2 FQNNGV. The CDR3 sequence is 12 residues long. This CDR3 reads CASSSPGYEQYF. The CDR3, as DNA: TGTGCCAGCAGTTCCCCGGGGTACGAGCAGTACTTC.